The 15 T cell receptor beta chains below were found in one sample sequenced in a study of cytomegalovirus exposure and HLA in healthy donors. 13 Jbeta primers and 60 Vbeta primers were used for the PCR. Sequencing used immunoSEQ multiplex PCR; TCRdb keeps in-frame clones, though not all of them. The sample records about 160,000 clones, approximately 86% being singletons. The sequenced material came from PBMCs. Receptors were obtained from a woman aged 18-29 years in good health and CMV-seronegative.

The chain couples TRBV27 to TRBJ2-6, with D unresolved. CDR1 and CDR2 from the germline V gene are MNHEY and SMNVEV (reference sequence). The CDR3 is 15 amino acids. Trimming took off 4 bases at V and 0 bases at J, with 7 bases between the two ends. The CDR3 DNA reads TGTGCCAGCAGTTCCGTCAGCTCTGGGGCCAACGTCCTGACTTTC. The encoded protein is CASSSVSSGANVLTF.

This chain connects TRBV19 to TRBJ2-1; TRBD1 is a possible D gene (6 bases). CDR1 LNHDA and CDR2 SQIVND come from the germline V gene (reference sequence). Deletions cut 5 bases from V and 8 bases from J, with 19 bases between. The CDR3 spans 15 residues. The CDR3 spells CASSWGTPQIDEQFF. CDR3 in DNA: TGTGCCAGTAGTTGGGGGACACCCCAGATAGATGAGCAGTTCTTC. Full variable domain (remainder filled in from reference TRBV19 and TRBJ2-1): DGGITQSPKYLFRKEGQNVTLSCEQNLNHDAMYWYRQDPGQGLRLIYYSQIVNDFQKGDIAEGYSVSREKKESFPLTVTSAQKNPTAFYLCASSWGTPQIDEQFFGPGTRLTVL.

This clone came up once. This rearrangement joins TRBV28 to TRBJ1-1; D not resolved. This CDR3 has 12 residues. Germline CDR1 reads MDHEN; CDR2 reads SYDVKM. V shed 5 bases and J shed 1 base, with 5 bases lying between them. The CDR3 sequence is CASSGGNTEAFF. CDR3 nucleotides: TGTGCCAGCAGTGGAGGGAACACTGAAGCTTTCTTT.

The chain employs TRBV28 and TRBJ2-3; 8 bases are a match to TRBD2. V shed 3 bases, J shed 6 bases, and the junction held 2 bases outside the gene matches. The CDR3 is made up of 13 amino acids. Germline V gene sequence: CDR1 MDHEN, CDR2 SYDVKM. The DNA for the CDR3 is TGTGCCAGCAGTTTCGGCGGGAGGGATACGCAGTATTTT. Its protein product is CASSFGGRDTQYF. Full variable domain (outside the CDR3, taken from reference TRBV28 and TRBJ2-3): DVKVTQSSRYLVKRTGEKVFLECVQDMDHENMFWYRQDPGLGLRLIYFSYDVKMKEKGDIPEGYSVSREKKERFSLILESASTNQTSMYLCASSFGGRDTQYFGPGTRLTVL.

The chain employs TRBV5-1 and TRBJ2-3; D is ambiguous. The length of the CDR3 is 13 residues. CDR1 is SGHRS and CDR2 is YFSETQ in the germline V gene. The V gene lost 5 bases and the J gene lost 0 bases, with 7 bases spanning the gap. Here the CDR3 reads CASSPLSTDTQYF. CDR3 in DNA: TGCGCCAGCAGTCCCCTTAGCACAGATACGCAGTATTTT.

CDR3 DNA sequence: TGTGCCAGCAGCTTAGACGAGGGCGGCGAGCAGTACTTC. This sequence encodes CASSLDEGGEQYF. The chain recombines TRBV11-3 with TRBJ2-7; D might be TRBD2 (5 bases). Per germline, CDR1 SGHNT and CDR2 YENEEA. There are 13 residues in the CDR3. Trimming stripped 0 bases from V and 6 bases from J, with 9 bases between.

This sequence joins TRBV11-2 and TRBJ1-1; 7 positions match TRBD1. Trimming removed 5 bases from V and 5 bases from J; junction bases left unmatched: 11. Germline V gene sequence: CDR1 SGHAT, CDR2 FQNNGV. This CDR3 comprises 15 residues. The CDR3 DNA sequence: TGTGCCAGCAGCACACTGACAGGGCGATTGACTGAAGCTTTCTTT. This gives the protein CASSTLTGRLTEAFF.

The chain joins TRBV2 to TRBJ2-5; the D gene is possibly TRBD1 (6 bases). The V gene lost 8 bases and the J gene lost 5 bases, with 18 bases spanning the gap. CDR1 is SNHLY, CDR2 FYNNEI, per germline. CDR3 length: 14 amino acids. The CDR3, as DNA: TGTGCCAGCCGGTACAGGGTATCACAGGAGACCCAGTACTTC. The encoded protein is CASRYRVSQETQYF. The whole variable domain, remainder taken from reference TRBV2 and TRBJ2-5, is EPEVTQTPSHQVTQMGQEVILRCVPISNHLYFYWYRQILGQKVEFLVSFYNNEISEKSEIFDDQFSVERPDGSNFTLKIRSTKLEDSAMYFCASRYRVSQETQYFGPGTRLLVL.

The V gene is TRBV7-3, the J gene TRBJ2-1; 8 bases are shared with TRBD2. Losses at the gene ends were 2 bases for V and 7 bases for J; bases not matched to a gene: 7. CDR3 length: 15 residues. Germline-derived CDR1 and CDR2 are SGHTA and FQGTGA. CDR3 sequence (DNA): TGTGCCAGCAGCTTACGCCTAGCGGGTGTAAATGAGCAGTTCTTC. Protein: CASSLRLAGVNEQFF.

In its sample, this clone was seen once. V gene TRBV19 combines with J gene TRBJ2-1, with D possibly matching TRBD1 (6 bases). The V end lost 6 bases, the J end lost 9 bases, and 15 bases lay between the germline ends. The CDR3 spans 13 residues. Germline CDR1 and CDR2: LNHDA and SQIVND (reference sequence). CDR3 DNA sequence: TGTGCCAGTAGGGAAACAGGGTATGGTGAGCAGTTCTTC. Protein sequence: CASRETGYGEQFF.

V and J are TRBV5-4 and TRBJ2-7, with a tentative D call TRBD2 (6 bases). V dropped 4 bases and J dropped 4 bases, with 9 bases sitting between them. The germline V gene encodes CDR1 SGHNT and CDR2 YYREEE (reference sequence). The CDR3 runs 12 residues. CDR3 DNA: TGTGCCAGCAGCGGCGCGGGGTACGAGCAGTACTTC. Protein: CASSGAGYEQYF.

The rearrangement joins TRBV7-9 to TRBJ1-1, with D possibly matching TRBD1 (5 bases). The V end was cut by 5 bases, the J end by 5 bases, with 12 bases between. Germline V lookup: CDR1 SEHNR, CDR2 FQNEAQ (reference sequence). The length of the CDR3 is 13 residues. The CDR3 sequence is CASSPSGGTEAFF. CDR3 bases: TGTGCCAGCAGCCCCTCGGGGGGGACTGAAGCTTTCTTT. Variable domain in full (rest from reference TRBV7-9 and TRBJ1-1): DTGVSQNPRHKITKRGQNVTFRCDPISEHNRLYWYRQTLGQGPEFLTYFQNEAQLEKSRLLSDRFSAERPKGSFSTLEIQRTEQGDSAMYLCASSPSGGTEAFFGQGTRLTVV.

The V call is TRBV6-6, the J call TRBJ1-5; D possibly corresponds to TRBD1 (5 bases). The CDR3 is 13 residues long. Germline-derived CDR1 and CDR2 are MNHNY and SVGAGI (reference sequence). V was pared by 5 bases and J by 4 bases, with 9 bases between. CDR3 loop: CASSIGGNQPQHF. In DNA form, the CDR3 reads TGTGCCAGCAGTATTGGGGGGAATCAGCCCCAGCATTTT.

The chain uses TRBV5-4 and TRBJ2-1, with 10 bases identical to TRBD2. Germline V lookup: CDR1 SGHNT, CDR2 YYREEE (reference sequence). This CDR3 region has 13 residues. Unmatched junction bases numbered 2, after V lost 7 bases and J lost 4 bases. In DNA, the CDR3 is TGTGCCAGCGGACTAGCGGATTACAATGAGCAGTTCTTC. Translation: CASGLADYNEQFF.

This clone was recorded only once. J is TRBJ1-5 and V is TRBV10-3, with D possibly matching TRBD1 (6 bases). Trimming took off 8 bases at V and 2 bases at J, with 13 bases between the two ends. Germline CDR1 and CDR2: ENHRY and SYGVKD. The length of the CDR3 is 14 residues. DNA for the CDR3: TGTGCCATCCGGCCTGAGGGGGGCAATCAGCCCCAGCATTTT. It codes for CAIRPEGGNQPQHF.